The rows below give T cell receptor beta chains drawn from one sample of a study of blood T cell repertoires in COVID-19. The data were produced by immunoSEQ multiplex PCR, yet TCRdb's version contains in-frame clones alone and is incomplete. The sample shows a few hundred thousand clones, around 90% of them seen only once. Material: peripheral blood. The source of these receptors is a woman in her sixties or seventies with COVID-19, enrolled during active disease. Both conserved end residues are part of each CDR3.

v_gene: TRBV5-4; j_gene: TRBJ1-2; CDR3aa: CASSGGYPTDLNYGYTF
v_gene: TRBV12-3/TRBV12-4; j_gene: TRBJ2-7; CDR3aa: CASSLLGRIYF
v_gene: TRBV30; j_gene: TRBJ1-1; CDR3aa: CAWNRGLTEAFF
v_gene: TRBV10-3; j_gene: TRBJ1-3; CDR3aa: CAISEEGASGGNTIYF
v_gene: TRBV14; j_gene: TRBJ2-4; CDR3aa: CASSQGTGGINIQYF
v_gene: TRBV6-5; j_gene: TRBJ1-3; CDR3aa: CASSYTVGQGPNTIYF
v_gene: TRBV3-1/TRBV3-2; j_gene: TRBJ1-1; CDR3aa: CASSQVQGEAFF
v_gene: TRBV5-1; j_gene: TRBJ1-1; CDR3aa: CASSLRGRRTEAFF
v_gene: TRBV18; j_gene: TRBJ1-1; CDR3aa: CASSPRGIDAEAFF
v_gene: TRBV19; j_gene: TRBJ1-5; CDR3aa: CASSFKTGTGSQPQHF
v_gene: TRBV30; j_gene: TRBJ1-5; CDR3aa: CAWSASGQGASQPQHF
v_gene: TRBV30; j_gene: TRBJ1-1; CDR3aa: CAWSRGTEAFF
v_gene: TRBV6-5; j_gene: TRBJ2-7; CDR3aa: CASTESKGVYEQYF
v_gene: TRBV7-3; j_gene: TRBJ2-1; CDR3aa: CASSLRQGADEQFF
v_gene: TRBV29-1; j_gene: TRBJ2-7; CDR3aa: CSVGPSSTYEQYF
v_gene: TRBV18; j_gene: TRBJ1-1; CDR3aa: CASSSTGSEAFF
v_gene: TRBV7-2; j_gene: TRBJ1-5; CDR3aa: CASSFLAVGNQPQHF